The entry below describes one TCR beta chain. Germline V lookup: CDR1 KGHSH, CDR2 LQKENI. This CDR3 has 13 amino acids. V lost 1 base, J lost 6 bases, and 10 bases lay in between. This specimen comes from a study of blood T cell repertoires in COVID-19. Assay: immunoSEQ multiplex PCR; the TCRdb copy retains only in-frame clones and omits some. The profile shows some 120,000 clones, approximately 80% of them singletons. The specimen sequenced was peripheral blood. This TCR was sampled from a human donor in a cohort sampled during active COVID-19. This chain joins TRBV18 and TRBJ2-7, with D unclear. The CDR3 is CASSPQANSEQYF. CDR3 sequence (DNA): TGTGCCAGCTCACCACAAGCCAATAGCGAGCAGTACTTC. Based on the CDR3 plus reference TRBV18 and TRBJ2-7, the full variable domain is NAGVMQNPRHLVRRRGQEARLRCSPMKGHSHVYWYRQLPEEGLKFMVYLQKENIIDESGMPKERFSAEFPKEGPSILRIQQVVRGDSAAYFCASSPQANSEQYFGPGTRLTVT.